A single sample is the source of the 32 T cell receptor beta chains below, sequenced in a study of blood T cells in healthy people across ages. The use of a sample-barcoded 5' primer and a J-beta primer mix characterized a second PCR of about 7 to 12 cycles. TCRdb passed the 5' RACE reads through MiXCR, listing each CDR3 protein once. The sample includes almost 800,000 distinct CDR3 sequences, about three fifths seen only once; the top ten take approximately 23%. Sequenced: blood. The receptors were sampled from a man aged 25-40 years in good health.

This sequence joins TRBV2 and TRBJ2-1; no definite D call. The CDR3 sequence is 11 residues long. CDR1 and CDR2 (germline): SNHLY, FYNNEI. The V and J ends lost 7 bases and 9 bases respectively, with 10 bases between them. CDR3 coding DNA: TGTGCCAGCACGCTGGTTTTTGAGCAGTTCTTC. Encoded protein: CASTLVFEQFF.

The gene calls are TRBV12-3 or TRBV12-4 and TRBJ2-7, with 9 bases fitting TRBD2. The J call may be incorrect, as the DNA end agrees better with TRBJ2-5. This CDR3 spans 14 amino acids. The CDR3 is CASSFSGSGETQYF. The CDR3 DNA sequence: TGTGCCAGCAGTTTTAGCGGGAGTGGGGAGACCCAGTACTTC.

The rearrangement joins TRBV7-2 to TRBJ2-7; a possible D gene is TRBD2 (7 bases). Germline V CDR1 and CDR2: SGHTA, FQGNSA. The CDR3 is made up of 14 amino acids. The V end was cut by 2 bases, the J end by 10 bases, with 18 bases between. CDR3 coding DNA: TGTGCCAGCAGCTTAAATTCGGGGGGCGATACCCAGTACTTC. This codes for CASSLNSGGDTQYF. The variable domain in full, completed from reference TRBV7-2 and TRBJ2-7, reads GAGVSQSPSNKVTEKGKDVELRCDPISGHTALYWYRQSLGQGLEFLIYFQGNSAPDKSGLPSDRFSAERTGGSVSTLTIQRTQQEDSAVYLCASSLNSGGDTQYFGPGTRLTVT.

This chain joins TRBV7-2 and TRBJ1-1; D unresolved. Trimming shortened V by 1 base and J by 0 bases, and 15 bases separated the two germline ends. CDR1 and CDR2 (germline): SGHTA, FQGNSA. The CDR3 is 17 residues long. CDR3 DNA sequence: TGTGCCAGCAGCTTAGAAGAACGGATCTTCCTGAACACTGAAGCTTTCTTT. Translated, it gives CASSLEERIFLNTEAFF.

This clonotype has more than one count but fewer than ten. V and J are TRBV7-2 and TRBJ1-2; D is undetermined. V was cut by 4 bases and J by 8 bases, with 14 bases left in between. This CDR3 contains 13 residues. Germline V gene data show CDR1 as SGHTA and CDR2 as FQGNSA. CDR3 nucleotide sequence: TGTGCCAGCAGCTCATACGGGGAATGGGGCTACACCTTC. It codes for CASSSYGEWGYTF.

There are a few counts of this clonotype. Written as DNA, the CDR3 is TGTGCCAGCAGTGAACCGGGACCTAGAAACATTCAGTACTTC. Residues: CASSEPGPRNIQYF. V usage is TRBV25-1 and J usage is TRBJ2-4, with D perhaps given as TRBD1 or TRBD2 (5 bases each). The germline V and J ends were trimmed by 2 bases and 6 bases, with 11 bases remaining between them. Germline V gene sequence: CDR1 MGHDK, CDR2 SYGVNS. CDR3 length: 14 amino acids.

The V and J genes are TRBV13 and TRBJ2-3; 7 nucleotides agree with TRBD2. Germline CDR1 PRHDT, CDR2 FYEKMQ (reference sequence). The CDR3 length is 21 residues. Losses at the gene ends were 4 bases for V and 6 bases for J; bases not matched to a gene: 28. The DNA for the CDR3 is TGTGCCAGCAGCTCCCGGGCTTCGGGGGGACTTGTCGAGATAGGTATTGATACGCAGTATTTT. Amino acids: CASSSRASGGLVEIGIDTQYF. The full variable domain, in which reference TRBV13 and TRBJ2-3 provide the parts outside the CDR3, is AAGVIQSPRHLIKEKRETATLKCYPIPRHDTVYWYQQGPGQDPQFLISFYEKMQSDKGSIPDRFSAQQFSDYHSELNMSSLELGDSALYFCASSSRASGGLVEIGIDTQYFGPGTRLTVL.

V and J are TRBV6-1 and TRBJ2-6, with D unclear. The V gene lost 8 bases and the J gene lost 0 bases, with 5 bases spanning the gap. CDR3 length: 13 residues. From germline, CDR1 is MNHNS and CDR2 SASEGT. The DNA of the CDR3 is TGTGCCAGCGAATACTCTGGGGCCAACGTCCTGACTTTC. Amino acids: CASEYSGANVLTF.

In its sample, this clonotype was seen once. V gene TRBV20-1 combines with J gene TRBJ2-1; D possibly uses TRBD1 or TRBD2 (5 bases each). This CDR3 comprises 16 residues. Germline V gene data show CDR1 as DFQATT and CDR2 as SNEGSKA (reference sequence). V was pared by 2 bases and J by 1 base, with 15 bases between. CDR3 residues: CSARRGGGRSYNEQFF. DNA for the CDR3: TGCAGTGCTAGACGAGGTGGGGGTCGTTCCTACAATGAGCAGTTCTTC.

The chain is built from TRBV12-3 or TRBV12-4 and TRBJ1-5, with D perhaps TRBD1 (5 bases). The CDR3 loop spans 16 amino acids. V was shortened by 10 bases and J by 3 bases, with 22 bases between the two germline ends. As DNA, the CDR3 is TGTGCCACCCAGGACATTGGGGACCCCCTCAATCAGCCCCAGCATTTT. Its protein product is CATQDIGDPLNQPQHF.

This clonotype was observed a handful of times. DNA of the CDR3: TGTGCCAGCATCCCCGGCGGGAGCCTAGCCAAAAACATTCAGTACTTC. Its protein is CASIPGGSLAKNIQYF. J is TRBJ2-4 and V is TRBV7-2, with TRBD2 matching over 7 bases. The V and J ends lost 7 bases and 0 bases, in that order; junction bases with no gene match: 9. Per germline, CDR1 SGHTA and CDR2 FQGNSA. The CDR3 is 16 amino acids.

The chain employs TRBV4-2 and TRBJ2-1, with a tentative D call TRBD2 (5 bases). V was shortened by 1 base and J by 6 bases, with 13 bases between the two germline ends. The CDR3 runs to 15 residues. The germline V gene encodes CDR1 LGHNA and CDR2 YNFKEQ. This CDR3 is CASSQVGSLGNEQFF. CDR3 DNA: TGTGCCAGCAGCCAAGTAGGGAGTCTTGGCAATGAGCAGTTCTTC.

This clonotype occurred a few times. The genes are TRBV20-1 and TRBJ2-7; 10 bases align to TRBD2. The CDR3 extends over 18 amino acids. CDR1 is DFQATT, CDR2 SNEGSKA, per germline (reference sequence). V dropped 3 bases and J dropped 0; count of bases not matched to a gene: 14. The CDR3 protein is CSASLPSGGSTYSYEQYF. The CDR3 coding sequence is TGCAGTGCTAGTCTCCCTAGCGGGGGATCTACCTACTCCTACGAGCAGTACTTC.

The chain is built from TRBV7-2 and TRBJ2-1, with D tentatively TRBD1 or TRBD2 (5 bases each). The CDR3 totals 15 residues. Germline assignment: CDR1 SGHTA and CDR2 FQGNSA. V was cut by 5 bases and J by 2 bases, with 13 bases left in between. The CDR3: CASSPGRGAYNEQFF. The DNA for the CDR3 is TGTGCCAGCAGCCCGGGACGGGGAGCCTACAATGAGCAGTTCTTC. The entire variable domain, with the rest obtained from reference TRBV7-2 and TRBJ2-1, is as follows: GAGVSQSPSNKVTEKGKDVELRCDPISGHTALYWYRQSLGQGLEFLIYFQGNSAPDKSGLPSDRFSAERTGGSVSTLTIQRTQQEDSAVYLCASSPGRGAYNEQFFGPGTRLTVL.

With regard to this clonotype: A much larger clonotype is one base distant, so this may be a read error. V gene TRBV5-1 combines with J gene TRBJ2-1; perhaps TRBD1 as D (6 bases). V was cut by 1 base and J by 13 bases, with 15 bases left in between. CDR1 is SGHRS and CDR2 is YFSETQ in the germline V gene. The CDR3 has 13 residues. The CDR3 bases are TGCGCCAGCAGCTTGACAGGGTTGGAGACCCAGTTCTTC. As protein: CASSLTGLETQFF.

V gene TRBV12-3 or TRBV12-4 combines with J gene TRBJ2-1, with 8 bases fitting TRBD1. V lost 3 bases to trimming and J lost 9 bases; unmatched junction nucleotides: 4. The length of the CDR3 is 13 residues. The chain's CDR3 is CASSFVGTGEQFF. The CDR3 DNA is TGTGCCAGCAGTTTTGTGGGGACAGGTGAGCAGTTCTTC.

V and J are TRBV3-1 and TRBJ1-1; no clear D. Trimming cost V 6 bases and J 5 bases, with 13 bases left between them. Germline CDR1 LGHDT, CDR2 YNNKEL (reference sequence). The CDR3 loop spans 13 amino acids. The CDR3 bases are TGTGCCAGCAGAGCACTCGGGGATACTGAAGCTTTCTTT. Translation gives CASRALGDTEAFF.

The chain employs TRBV15 and TRBJ2-3; 8 bases agree with TRBD2. Losses at the gene ends were 2 bases for V and 2 bases for J; bases not matched to a gene: 3. Germline-derived CDR1 and CDR2 are LNHNV and YYDKDF (reference sequence). This CDR3 contains 15 residues. The DNA of the CDR3 is TGTGCCACCAGCAGACTAGCGGGCCTCACAGATACGCAGTATTTT. Amino acids: CATSRLAGLTDTQYF.

The J gene is TRBJ2-5, the V gene TRBV29-1; 8 nucleotides match TRBD1. The CDR3 sequence is 13 residues long. Losses at the gene ends were 5 bases for V and 5 bases for J; bases not matched to a gene: 7. Germline lookup yields CDR1 SQVTM and CDR2 ANQGSEA. The CDR3 nucleotides are TGCAGCGTTACCCAGGGGGCCTGGGAGACCCAGTACTTC. It codes for CSVTQGAWETQYF.

The chain couples TRBV20-1 to TRBJ1-2; 7 nucleotides line up with TRBD1. This CDR3 is built from 14 residues. Germline lookup yields CDR1 DFQATT and CDR2 SNEGSKA (reference sequence). V dropped 0 bases and J dropped 7; count of bases not matched to a gene: 8. CDR3 nucleotide sequence: TGCAGTGCTAGAGATCCCCCGACAGGGTCTGGCTACACCTTC. Its protein is CSARDPPTGSGYTF.

As concerns this clonotype: Just one base apart from a much larger clone, this may be a read error. This chain connects TRBV12-3 or TRBV12-4 to TRBJ1-2, with TRBD1 identical over 7 bases. Trimming at V came to 6 bases and at J to 4 bases, leaving 5 bases not matched to a gene. The length of the CDR3 is 13 residues. In nucleotides, the CDR3 is TGTGCCAGCAGCACGGGACAGCTCTATGGCTACACCTTC. This translates into CASSTGQLYGYTF.

This chain links TRBV6-2 or TRBV6-3 with TRBJ2-7; 10 bases are shared with TRBD2. J lost 1 base, V lost 6 bases, and 6 bases had no gene match. The CDR3 is 15 amino acids. Per the germline V gene, CDR1 is MNHEY and CDR2 is SVGEGT. CDR3 loop: CASSRSGRLSYEQYF. For the CDR3, the DNA is TGTGCCAGCAGCCGTAGCGGGAGGTTGTCCTACGAGCAGTACTTC.

J is TRBJ2-5 and V is TRBV27; TRBD2 matches at 9 bases. The CDR3 extends over 14 amino acids. V was clipped by 7 bases and J by 11 bases; unmatched bases: 14. Germline V lookup: CDR1 MNHEY, CDR2 SMNVEV (reference sequence). The CDR3 nucleotides read TGTGCCAGCATGGTAGGGCGGGAGGGGGGTGAGCAGTACTTC. Translation gives CASMVGREGGEQYF.

This chain connects TRBV4-2 to TRBJ2-2, with 8 bases aligning to TRBD1. J lost 1 base, V lost 6 bases, and 7 bases had no gene match. CDR1 LGHNA and CDR2 YNFKEQ come from the germline V gene. The CDR3 runs 16 residues. The CDR3 reads CASRPTGTGNTGELFF. The CDR3 DNA reads TGTGCCAGCAGACCAACCGGGACAGGGAACACCGGGGAGCTGTTTTTT.

This clonotype was seen at least ten times. The chain carries TRBV3-1 and TRBJ2-7; D is undetermined. CDR3 length equals 12 residues. CDR1 LGHDT and CDR2 YNNKEL come from the germline V gene (reference sequence). Trimming shortened V by 0 bases and J by 3 bases, and 3 bases separated the two germline ends. The CDR3 region is CASSQDNYEQYF. The CDR3 bases are TGTGCCAGCAGCCAAGATAACTACGAGCAGTACTTC.

The chain is built from TRBV15 and TRBJ2-4, with 7 bases identical to TRBD2. The J call may be in error: the DNA end matches TRBJ2-7 better. Germline CDR1 reads LNHNV; CDR2 reads YYDKDF (reference sequence). CDR3 length: 14 amino acids. The chain's CDR3 is CATSRESGTHEQYF. The DNA of the CDR3 is TGTGCCACCAGCAGGGAAAGCGGGACTCACGAGCAGTACTTC.

V usage is TRBV20-1 and J usage is TRBJ2-1; TRBD2 agrees at 10 bases. CDR1 and CDR2 (germline): DFQATT, SNEGSKA (reference sequence). This CDR3 has 15 amino acids. Unmatched junction bases numbered 7, after V lost 0 bases and J lost 8 bases. The CDR3 loop reads CSARDLLAGDYEQFF. The CDR3 bases are TGCAGTGCTAGAGATTTGCTAGCGGGAGATTATGAGCAGTTCTTC.

V and J are TRBV29-1 and TRBJ2-2; 7 positions agree with TRBD2. The V gene's germline CDR1 is SQVTM and CDR2 ANQGSEA. The CDR3 loop spans 12 amino acids. The CDR3 region is CTNGGSTGELFF. For the CDR3, the DNA is TGCACCAACGGGGGGAGCACCGGGGAGCTGTTTTTT.

The chain couples TRBV12-3 or TRBV12-4 to TRBJ2-3; D not resolved. Trimming removed 3 bases at V and 0 bases at J, with 7 bases between. The CDR3 runs to 14 residues. CDR3 in DNA: TGTGCCAGCAGTTTTGGGGATAGCACAGATACGCAGTATTTT. Translating gives CASSFGDSTDTQYF.

This clonotype was observed a few times. This chain joins TRBV6-6 and TRBJ1-2; D possibly corresponds to TRBD1 (5 bases). Germline lookup yields CDR1 MNHNY and CDR2 SVGAGI (reference sequence). There are 11 residues in the CDR3. V shed 5 bases and J shed 11 bases, with 12 bases lying between them. The CDR3 coding sequence is TGTGCCAGCAGTCACGGGGGGGAATACACCTTC. Its translation: CASSHGGEYTF.

This clonotype has just a few counts. The chain is built from TRBV15 and TRBJ2-7; D is unclear. The length of the CDR3 is 13 residues. The ends were cut back, 11 bases at V and 6 bases at J, with 20 bases in the middle. Germline V gene sequence: CDR1 LNHNV, CDR2 YYDKDF (reference sequence). CDR3 coding DNA: TGTGCCGCGTACGATGACCGAACGGGCGAGCAGTACTTC. It is translated as CAAYDDRTGEQYF.

The chain carries TRBV20-1 and TRBJ2-7, with 7 bases identical to TRBD1. V shed 5 bases, J shed 2 bases, and the junction held 9 bases outside the gene matches. Germline-derived CDR1 and CDR2 are DFQATT and SNEGSKA (reference sequence). The CDR3 spans 14 residues. CDR3 sequence reads: CSAEPGTDTYEQYF. In DNA, the CDR3 is TGCAGTGCTGAACCCGGGACAGATACCTACGAGCAGTACTTC.